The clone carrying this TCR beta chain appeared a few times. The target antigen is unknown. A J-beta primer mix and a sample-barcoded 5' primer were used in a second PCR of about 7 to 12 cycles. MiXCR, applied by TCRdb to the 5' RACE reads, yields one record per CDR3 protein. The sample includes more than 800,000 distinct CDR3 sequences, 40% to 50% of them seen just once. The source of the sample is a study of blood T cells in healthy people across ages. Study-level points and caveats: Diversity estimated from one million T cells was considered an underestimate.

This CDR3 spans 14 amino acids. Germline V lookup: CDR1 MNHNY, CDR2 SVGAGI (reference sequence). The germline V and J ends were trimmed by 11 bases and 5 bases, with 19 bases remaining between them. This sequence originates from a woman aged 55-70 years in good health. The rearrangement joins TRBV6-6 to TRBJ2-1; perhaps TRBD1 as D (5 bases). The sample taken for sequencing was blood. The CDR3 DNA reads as TGTGCCGCTAGGTCAGGGATCCAGCACAATGAGCAGTTCTTC. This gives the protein CAARSGIQHNEQFF.